The next 22 T cell receptor beta chains were all read from a single sample in a study of blood T cell repertoires in COVID-19. Sequenced by immunoSEQ multiplex PCR; TCRdb stores in-frame clones only, minus some. The data contain 200,000 or so clones, approximately 81% of them singletons. Specimen: peripheral blood. Every receptor here comes from a human donor in a cohort sampled during active COVID-19.

V is TRBV2 and J is TRBJ2-1; 7 nucleotides align to TRBD2. This CDR3 has 14 residues. Germline CDR1 SNHLY, CDR2 FYNNEI. Trimming removed 7 bases from V and 5 bases from J; junction bases left unmatched: 8. CDR3 in amino acids: CASTREGLDNEQFF. As DNA, the CDR3 is TGTGCCAGCACCAGAGAAGGACTAGACAATGAGCAGTTCTTC.

V usage is TRBV7-9 and J usage is TRBJ2-7, with 11 bases lining up with TRBD2. The CDR3 contains 18 residues. The V gene end was trimmed by 4 bases and the J gene end by 1 base; junction bases not matched to a gene: 12. Per the germline V gene, CDR1 is SEHNR and CDR2 is FQNEAQ (reference sequence). CDR3 sequence reads: CASSSGVHSGGASYEQYV. Written as DNA, the CDR3 is TGTGCCAGCAGCTCAGGAGTCCATAGCGGGGGGGCGTCCTACGAGCAGTACGTC.

This chain joins TRBV18 and TRBJ1-1, with 9 bases aligning to TRBD1. CDR1 and CDR2 from the germline V gene are KGHSH and LQKENI. With 6 bases clipped from V and 4 bases from J, the junction kept 3 bases outside the gene matches. There are 13 residues in the CDR3. CDR3 sequence reads: CASSQTGGTEAFF. Written as DNA, the CDR3 is TGTGCCAGCTCTCAGACAGGGGGCACTGAAGCTTTCTTT.

CDR3 nucleotide sequence: TGTGCCAGCAGCTCCGGGGGTGAAAAACTGTTTTTT. Translating it yields CASSSGGEKLFF. The chain carries TRBV11-2 and TRBJ1-4, with a weak D call TRBD1 (5 bases). The V gene's germline CDR1 is SGHAT and CDR2 FQNNGV. Deletions cut 4 bases from V and 7 bases from J, with 7 bases between. The CDR3 consists of 12 residues.

This clone was found a few times. The V and J genes are TRBV28 and TRBJ1-2; D is perhaps TRBD1 (6 bases). Germline V gene lookup returns CDR1 MDHEN and CDR2 SYDVKM. The V end lost 6 bases, the J end lost 8 bases, and 19 bases lay between the germline ends. The CDR3 has 14 residues. DNA of the CDR3: TGTGCCAGCAGGACTGGACAGCGGACTGGGGGCTACACCTTC. This encodes CASRTGQRTGGYTF.

This clone has at least ten counts. The J gene is TRBJ2-3, the V gene TRBV15; perhaps TRBD1 as D (6 bases). CDR1 is LNHNV, CDR2 YYDKDF, per germline (reference sequence). V was shortened by 10 bases and J by 0 bases, with 26 bases between the two germline ends. This CDR3 is built from 18 residues. CDR3 nucleotide sequence: TGTGCCAACTTAGGGAGTTTAGGGGGACAACTCAGCACAGATACGCAGTATTTT. Amino acids: CANLGSLGGQLSTDTQYF.

The V and J genes are TRBV5-1 and TRBJ2-6, with D tentatively TRBD1 (6 bases). CDR3 length: 15 amino acids. CDR1 and CDR2 (germline): SGHRS, YFSETQ. V gave up 0 bases and J gave up 11 bases, with 15 bases separating them. In nucleotides, the CDR3 is TGCGCCAGCAGCTTGGGTCCGGCAGGGGTTTACGTCCTGACTTTC. Its protein is CASSLGPAGVYVLTF.

This chain connects TRBV2 to TRBJ1-1; D might be TRBD1 (5 bases). V was trimmed by 2 bases and J by 0 bases, leaving 10 bases between them. Germline CDR1 is SNHLY and CDR2 is FYNNEI. The CDR3 spans 15 residues. CDR3 nucleotide sequence: TGTGCCAGCAGTGAACGGACACAGCTGAACACTGAAGCTTTCTTT. Amino acids: CASSERTQLNTEAFF.

V is TRBV5-1 and J is TRBJ1-1; no clear D gene. The CDR3 is 17 amino acids. In germline, CDR1 is SGHRS, CDR2 YFSETQ. Trimming left V 2 bases short and J 0 bases short, with 17 bases between. The CDR3 here is CASSFSQGPGMNTEAFF. CDR3 DNA sequence: TGCGCCAGCAGCTTTAGCCAAGGGCCCGGGATGAACACTGAAGCTTTCTTT.

The chain couples TRBV6-5 to TRBJ2-4; 8 bases agree with TRBD1. Germline CDR1 and CDR2: MNHEY and SVGAGI. The V and J ends lost 7 bases and 7 bases, in that order; junction bases with no gene match: 6. The CDR3 spans 13 residues. The CDR3 DNA is TGTGCCAGCAAAGGCAGGGGGCGGAACATTCAGTACTTC. Amino acids: CASKGRGRNIQYF.

CDR3: CASSHPDREAFF. The CDR3 coding sequence is TGTGCCAGCAGCCACCCGGACAGGGAAGCTTTCTTT. The chain employs TRBV3-1 (or the pseudogene TRBV3-2) and TRBJ1-1; TRBD1 matches 7 bases. V lost 3 bases, J lost 8 bases, and 3 bases stayed unmatched. The CDR3 has 12 amino acids. Germline CDR1 and CDR2: LGHDT and YNNKEL (reference sequence).

The J gene is TRBJ1-5, the V gene TRBV27; D ambiguous. This CDR3 is 14 amino acids long. Germline CDR1 is MNHEY and CDR2 is SMNVEV (reference sequence). The ends were cut back, 9 bases at V and 10 bases at J, with 22 bases in the middle. The CDR3 DNA reads TGTGCCAGTGCCGGGCGGGGTGGTGATCGTCCCCAGCATTTT. Translated: CASAGRGGDRPQHF.

The chain carries TRBV6-1 and TRBJ1-1; D gene ambiguous. The CDR3 has 12 amino acids. V lost 2 bases and J lost 8, with 9 bases in between. In germline, CDR1 is MNHNS, CDR2 SASEGT. DNA of the CDR3: TGTGCCAGCAGTGAAAGGACTGTGGAAGCTTTCTTT. Translation gives CASSERTVEAFF.

The V and J genes are TRBV7-8 and TRBJ1-4, with no clear D. Germline CDR1 and CDR2: SGHVS and FQNEAQ. This CDR3 has 14 residues. V gave up 6 bases and J gave up 0 bases, with 8 bases separating them. Written as DNA, the CDR3 is TGTGCCAGCAGGGTGGGCGCAACTAATGAAAAACTGTTTTTT. Its protein is CASRVGATNEKLFF.

In this sample, this clone turned up once. This CDR3 is also generated by other DNA sequences in the sample. The genes are TRBV5-1 and TRBJ1-1; TRBD1 might be the D (6 bases). Germline V gives CDR1 SGHRS, CDR2 YFSETQ. This CDR3 has 14 amino acids. V was clipped by 0 bases and J by 4 bases, with 10 bases between them. For the CDR3, the DNA is TGCGCCAGCAGCTTGGTTCAAGGGGGCACTGAAGCTTTCTTT. It is translated as CASSLVQGGTEAFF.

The chain combines TRBV18 with TRBJ2-5, with D possibly being TRBD2 (5 bases). Per germline, CDR1 KGHSH and CDR2 LQKENI. The CDR3 consists of 14 residues. V was cut by 1 base and J by 3 bases, with 9 bases left in between. The CDR3 DNA is TGTGCCAGCTCACCACAATGGGGAGAAGAGACCCAGTACTTC. Translated, it gives CASSPQWGEETQYF.

This sequence joins TRBV28 and TRBJ2-7, with TRBD2 matching over 11 bases. CDR3 length: 18 amino acids. Germline CDR1 is MDHEN and CDR2 is SYDVKM. The ends lost 7 bases at V and 0 bases at J; junction bases unmatched: 14. The CDR3, as DNA: TGTGCCAGCACCTCACTAGCGGGGGCCCGTGGGGGCTCCTACGAGCAGTACGTC. Its translation: CASTSLAGARGGSYEQYV.

The V call is TRBV7-9, the J call TRBJ1-1, with D maybe TRBD1 (5 bases). Trimming shortened V by 7 bases and J by 6 bases, and 15 bases separated the two germline ends. From germline, CDR1 is SEHNR and CDR2 FQNEAQ (reference sequence). CDR3 length equals 13 residues. Here the CDR3 DNA reads TGTGCCAGCACCGCTCAGGGTGGCGCTGAAGCTTTCTTT. Translation gives CASTAQGGAEAFF.

CDR3 in DNA: TGTGCCAGCAGTCCCCCCCCGGGAGTTCCCCCCCAGTTCTTC. Its translation: CASSPPPGVPPQFF. The chain is built from TRBV2 and TRBJ2-1; D might be TRBD2 (6 bases). This CDR3 has 14 residues. Trimming left V 5 bases short and J 13 bases short, with 21 bases between. CDR1 and CDR2 from the germline V gene are SNHLY and FYNNEI.

In this sample, this clone turned up a few times. The same CDR3 is also encoded by other DNA sequences in this sample. This chain connects TRBV11-3 to TRBJ1-6; D remains ambiguous. This CDR3 spans 13 amino acids. V was cut by 1 base and J by 7 bases, with 5 bases left in between. Per germline, CDR1 SGHNT and CDR2 YENEEA. The CDR3 sequence is CASSLVRNSPLHF. Written as DNA, the CDR3 is TGTGCCAGCAGCTTAGTGCGGAATTCACCCCTCCACTTT.

The J gene is TRBJ2-1, the V gene TRBV2; maybe TRBD2 (6 bases). This CDR3 is 13 amino acids long. In germline, CDR1 is SNHLY, CDR2 FYNNEI. Trimming removed 7 bases at V and 9 bases at J, with 16 bases between. CDR3 sequence (DNA): TGTGCCAGCAAGAAGGAGGGCCGGGGTGAGCAGTTCTTC. Residues: CASKKEGRGEQFF. Complete variable domain (other parts from reference TRBV2 and TRBJ2-1): EPEVTQTPSHQVTQMGQEVILRCVPISNHLYFYWYRQILGQKVEFLVSFYNNEISEKSEIFDDQFSVERPDGSNFTLKIRSTKLEDSAMYFCASKKEGRGEQFFGPGTRLTVL.

This clone was detected only once. V gene TRBV2 combines with J gene TRBJ1-5; tentatively, D is TRBD1 (6 bases). Trimming shortened V by 6 bases and J by 7 bases, and 19 bases separated the two germline ends. The CDR3 extends over 15 amino acids. Germline V CDR1 and CDR2: SNHLY, FYNNEI. The CDR3 sequence is CASRDNGQLGQPQHF. The CDR3, as DNA: TGTGCCAGCAGGGATAATGGACAGTTAGGACAGCCCCAGCATTTT.